Following are 21 T cell receptor beta chains from one sample sequenced in a study of T cell repertoires in aging, cancer and after chemotherapy. TRB rearrangements spanning V, D and J were amplified using mixed TRB-A/B primers. MiXCR was run by TCRdb on the multiplex PCR reads, yielding one entry per CDR3 protein. The sample shows 2,400 or so distinct CDR3 sequences, about 20% of them seen only once. Amplification of TCR beta used genomic DNA extracted from peripheral blood. Sequences were obtained from blood. Receptors originate from a human donor with a blood cancer.

This clonotype ranks as large. The chain's CDR3 is CSADLGGSWKTQYF. CDR3 nucleotide sequence: TGCAGCGCCGACCTGGGAGGGAGTTGGAAGACCCAGTACTTC. The V call is TRBV29-1, the J call TRBJ2-5; 7 bases agree with TRBD2. J was trimmed by 6 bases and V by 7 bases; bases with no gene match: 14. The germline V gene encodes CDR1 SQVTM and CDR2 ANQGSEA. CDR3 length equals 14 residues.

By frequency in the sample, this clonotype is medium-sized. The J gene is TRBJ1-2, the V gene TRBV5-6, with D perhaps matching TRBD1 (6 bases). The CDR3 runs 14 residues. V lost 6 bases to trimming and J lost 1 base, with 13 bases between them. The germline gives CDR1 SGHDT, CDR2 YYEEEE. The CDR3 nucleotides are TGTGCCAGCAACCCGGGACACCGTAACTATGGCTACACCTTC. Protein sequence: CASNPGHRNYGYTF.

About this clonotype itself: A much larger clone differs by one base, so this may be a read error. The chain carries TRBV12-3 or TRBV12-4 and TRBJ2-2; D not certain. This CDR3 has 16 residues. Trimming cost V 3 bases and J 5 bases, with 16 bases left between them. The chain's CDR3 is CASSLQLAEKTGELFF. In nucleotides, the CDR3 is TGTGCCAGCAGTTTGCAACTCGCGGAGAAAACCGGGGAGCTGTTTTTT.

This clonotype qualifies as medium-sized (0.01 to 0.1%). The chain recombines TRBV6-1 with TRBJ1-6; 10 bases match TRBD1. CDR3 length: 14 residues. Trimming at V came to 8 bases and at J to 6 bases, leaving 4 bases not matched to a gene. Germline values: CDR1 MNHNS, CDR2 SASEGT. CDR3 coding DNA: TGTGCCAGCGCCGGGACAGGGGTTAATTCACCCCTCCACTTT. It specifies CASAGTGVNSPLHF.

Regarding this clonotype: With a much larger clone just one base away, this may be a read error. V is TRBV12-3 or TRBV12-4 and J is TRBJ1-6; D remains unclear. The CDR3 spans 12 residues. CDR3 sequence: CASSLVKSALHF. CDR3 DNA sequence: TGTGCCAGCAGCTTAGTGAAATCAGCCCTCCACTTT.

In its sample, this clonotype ranks as large. The rearrangement joins TRBV19 to TRBJ2-6; the D gene could be TRBD1 or TRBD2 (6 bases each). This CDR3 is built from 19 residues. Germline V gene sequence: CDR1 LNHDA, CDR2 SQIVND (reference sequence). The V and J ends lost 3 bases and 4 bases respectively, with 22 bases between them. The CDR3 DNA reads TGTGCCAGTAGTATTTCCTACAGGGAGGTCGTGGGGGGGGCCAACGTCCTGACTTTC. This gives the protein CASSISYREVVGGANVLTF. The full variable domain, completed using reference TRBV19 and TRBJ2-6, is DGGITQSPKYLFRKEGQNVTLSCEQNLNHDAMYWYRQDPGQGLRLIYYSQIVNDFQKGDIAEGYSVSREKKESFPLTVTSAQKNPTAFYLCASSISYREVVGGANVLTFGAGSRLTVL.

This clonotype is categorized as medium-sized (0.01 to 0.1%). The J gene is TRBJ2-7, the V gene TRBV7-6; either TRBD1 or TRBD2 may fit D (6 bases each). The germline V gene has CDR1 SGHVS and CDR2 FNYEAQ. Trimming cost V 5 bases and J 9 bases, with 17 bases left between them. CDR3 length: 13 residues. In DNA form, the CDR3 reads TGTGCCAGCAGCCCTGCGTGGGGGGCGGGGCAGTACTTC. It translates to CASSPAWGAGQYF.

By share, this clonotype counts as large. This chain connects TRBV27 to TRBJ2-3; 10 bases align to TRBD2. Germline CDR1 reads MNHEY; CDR2 reads SMNVEV (reference sequence). With V trimmed by 6 bases and J by 4 bases, 7 bases remained unmatched. The CDR3 loop spans 15 amino acids. CDR3 coding DNA: TGTGCCAGCAGCCACCGGACTAGCGGCGCAGATACGCAGTATTTT. The encoded protein is CASSHRTSGADTQYF.

The CDR3 sequence is CASSLPVDATNEKLFF. The CDR3 DNA follows: TGTGCCAGCAGTCTCCCAGTGGATGCAACTAATGAAAAACTGTTTTTT. The chain combines TRBV2 with TRBJ1-4; D unresolved. Between the trimmed V and J ends, which lost 5 bases and 0 bases, there was a span of 13 bases. The CDR3 totals 16 residues. Germline V lookup: CDR1 SNHLY, CDR2 FYNNEI.

By proportion, this clonotype is medium-sized. V is TRBV6-1 and J is TRBJ2-1; D remains unclear. V lost 2 bases and J lost 5, with 10 bases in between. CDR1 MNHNS and CDR2 SASEGT come from the germline V gene. The CDR3 runs to 14 residues. In DNA form, the CDR3 reads TGTGCCAGCAGTGAAAGCTCGCCCAACAATGAGCAGTTCTTC. Amino acids: CASSESSPNNEQFF.

By share of the sample, this clonotype is medium-sized. V gene TRBV6-2 or TRBV6-3 combines with J gene TRBJ2-7, with no clear D. This CDR3 has 12 residues. The V end lost 6 bases, the J end lost 2 bases, and 8 bases lay between the germline ends. Germline CDR1 MNHEY, CDR2 SVGEGT. The CDR3 region has the DNA TGTGCCAGCAGGGGGTTCCCCTACGAGCAGTACTTC. Protein product: CASRGFPYEQYF.

This clonotype is classed as medium-sized. The chain recombines TRBV6-4 with TRBJ2-2, with 7 nucleotides matching TRBD2. CDR1 and CDR2 (germline): MRHNA, SNTAGT. The trim removed 3 bases at V and 5 bases at J, leaving 0 bases unmatched. The CDR3 spans 13 residues. The CDR3: CASSEGGTGELFF. DNA of the CDR3: TGTGCCAGCAGTGAGGGGGGGACCGGGGAGCTGTTTTTT.

For this clonotype: Relative to the germline gene, one junction end is altered; a read error may explain this. The gene calls are TRBV7-9 and TRBJ1-2; 9 bases line up with TRBD1. The CDR3 extends over 15 amino acids. Germline lookup yields CDR1 SEHNR and CDR2 FQNEAQ (reference sequence). Written as DNA, the CDR3 is TGCGCCAGCAGCCAAGAGGGACAGGGACCCCATGGCTACACCTTC. Translating gives CASSQEGQGPHGYTF.

Relative to its sample, this clonotype is large. The chain recombines TRBV29-1 with TRBJ2-3; 9 bases match TRBD1. Germline CDR1 reads SQVTM; CDR2 reads ANQGSEA. Germline trimming cut 2 bases from V and 4 bases from J; bases unmatched to any gene: 10. CDR3 size: 16 residues. In DNA, the CDR3 is TGCAGCGTTGAATTCACGGGACAGGGTCGCGCAGATACGCAGTATTTT. This translates into CSVEFTGQGRADTQYF.

Relative to its sample, this clonotype is large. This chain links TRBV6-5 with TRBJ2-2, with D unclear. The CDR3 length is 13 residues. Trimming took off 0 bases at V and 6 bases at J, with 5 bases between the two ends. Germline values: CDR1 MNHEY, CDR2 SVGAGI. The CDR3 is CASSYSVAGELFF. The DNA of the CDR3 is TGTGCCAGCAGTTACTCGGTGGCCGGGGAGCTGTTTTTT.

By sample fraction, this clonotype is medium-sized. CDR3 sequence (DNA): TGTGCCAGTGAAGGCAGGAGCTCCTACGAGCAGTACTTC. This sequence encodes CASEGRSSYEQYF. V gene TRBV19 combines with J gene TRBJ2-7, with D unclear. V dropped 8 bases and J dropped 0 bases, with 11 bases sitting between them. Per the germline V gene, CDR1 is LNHDA and CDR2 is SQIVND (reference sequence). The CDR3 runs 13 residues.

By sample fraction, this clonotype is medium-sized. This chain connects TRBV19 to TRBJ1-1; no definite D call. The CDR3 length is 12 residues. Germline V gives CDR1 LNHDA, CDR2 SQIVND (reference sequence). V lost 8 bases to trimming and J lost 4 bases, with 11 bases between them. The CDR3: CASGPKGTEAFF. The CDR3 DNA sequence: TGTGCCAGTGGACCCAAAGGCACTGAAGCTTTCTTT.

By frequency in the sample, this clonotype is medium-sized (0.01 to 0.1%). The rearrangement uses TRBV5-5 and TRBJ1-5, with a tentative D call TRBD1 (6 bases). Between the trimmed V and J ends, which lost 3 bases and 6 bases, there was a span of 16 bases. The germline gives CDR1 SGHKS, CDR2 YYEKEE (reference sequence). The CDR3 spans 15 residues. The CDR3 region has the DNA TGTGCCAGCAGCTCAGAACAGGGAGAGAGTCAGCCCCAGCATTTT. It yields the protein CASSSEQGESQPQHF.

A few counts support this clonotype. V gene TRBV6-1 combines with J gene TRBJ1-1; D is unresolved. V was shortened by 7 bases and J by 2 bases, with 14 bases between the two germline ends. The CDR3 loop spans 14 amino acids. Germline V gene sequence: CDR1 MNHNS, CDR2 SASEGT. The CDR3: CASMRGEPNTEAFF. Written as DNA, the CDR3 is TGTGCCAGCATGCGTGGTGAACCTAACACTGAAGCTTTCTTT.

The chain is built from TRBV7-6 and TRBJ2-3, with a weak D call TRBD2 (6 bases). Between the trimmed V and J ends, which lost 1 base and 0 bases, there was a span of 11 bases. Germline V lookup: CDR1 SGHVS, CDR2 FNYEAQ. This CDR3 has 16 amino acids. The DNA of the CDR3 is TGTGCCAGCAGCTTAGACGAGCGGGTTAGCACAGATACGCAGTATTTT. Its translation: CASSLDERVSTDTQYF.

The rearrangement links TRBV12-3 or TRBV12-4 to TRBJ2-1; 12 nucleotides agree with TRBD2. This CDR3 is built from 13 residues. V shed 6 bases and J 7 bases; nucleotides not matched to a gene: 1. As DNA, the CDR3 is TGTGCCAGCAGGACTAGCGGGGGAAATGAGCAGTTCTTC. Translation gives CASRTSGGNEQFF.